The rows below give T cell receptor beta chains drawn from one sample of a study of blood T cell repertoires in COVID-19. This table comes from immunoSEQ multiplex PCR, and its TCRdb copy is limited to in-frame clones, with some not included. This table holds fewer than 45,000 clones, around 78% found once. Input material: peripheral blood. Receptors were obtained from a man aged 55-75 years with acute or convalescent COVID-19. CDR3s include the opening cysteine and the closing phenylalanine or tryptophan. Each record gives: J gene, D gene, clone size, V gene, CDR3 DNA, CDR3 protein. A D gene is named only where the DNA matches it firmly. Rows may omit the clone size; those that give it use once, few, many or a size class.

j_call: TRBJ1-5; d_call: TRBD1; clone_size: -; v_call: TRBV6-1; cdr3_nt: TGTGCCAGCAGTGAAGACAGGGGAGGGCCCCAGCATTTT; cdr3_aa: CASSEDRGGPQHF
j_call: TRBJ2-3; d_call: TRBD2; clone_size: -; v_call: TRBV3-1/TRBV3-2; cdr3_nt: TGTGCCAGCAGCCAAGTTTGGGCGGGAGGGTCAGATACGCAGTATTTT; cdr3_aa: CASSQVWAGGSDTQYF
j_call: TRBJ2-7; d_call: TRBD2; clone_size: -; v_call: TRBV7-9; cdr3_nt: TGTGCCAGCAGCTTAGACTCGCCAGCGGGAGAACAGTACTTC; cdr3_aa: CASSLDSPAGEQYF
j_call: TRBJ1-4; d_call: -; clone_size: once; v_call: TRBV5-5; cdr3_nt: TGTGCCAGCAGCTTGGAATTCGGGGGTGAAAAACTGTTTTTT; cdr3_aa: CASSLEFGGEKLFF
j_call: TRBJ2-3; d_call: -; clone_size: -; v_call: TRBV9; cdr3_nt: TGTGCCAGCAGCCTAGGGAGTAGCACAGATACGCAGTATTTT; cdr3_aa: CASSLGSSTDTQYF
j_call: TRBJ1-3; d_call: TRBD1; clone_size: -; v_call: TRBV5-6; cdr3_nt: TGTGCCAGCAGCCCCATGGACAGGGCGGGAAACACCATATATTTT; cdr3_aa: CASSPMDRAGNTIYF
j_call: TRBJ1-5; d_call: TRBD1; clone_size: -; v_call: TRBV24-1; cdr3_nt: TGTGCCACCAGTGACCCAACAGGGGGGGCTAGTCAGCCCCAGCATTTT; cdr3_aa: CATSDPTGGASQPQHF
j_call: TRBJ1-4; d_call: -; clone_size: -; v_call: TRBV5-4; cdr3_nt: TGTGCCAGCAGCGGTCAGGGACTCCATGAAAAACTGTTTTTT; cdr3_aa: CASSGQGLHEKLFF
j_call: TRBJ1-2; d_call: -; clone_size: -; v_call: TRBV7-9; cdr3_nt: TGTGCCAGCAGACCCGATGCCCAAGCCGGCTATGGCTACACCTTC; cdr3_aa: CASRPDAQAGYGYTF
j_call: TRBJ2-3; d_call: TRBD2; clone_size: -; v_call: TRBV6-6; cdr3_nt: TGTGCCAGCAGTCGACATCAGAGTAATAGCGGGAGTAGGACAGATACGCAGTATTTT; cdr3_aa: CASSRHQSNSGSRTDTQYF
j_call: TRBJ1-3; d_call: -; clone_size: -; v_call: TRBV6-1; cdr3_nt: TGTGCCAGCAGGGAAGGACAGGGAAACACCATATATTTT; cdr3_aa: CASREGQGNTIYF
j_call: TRBJ2-7; d_call: TRBD2; clone_size: -; v_call: TRBV2; cdr3_nt: TGTGCCAGCACGTTACTAGCGTACGACGAGCAGTACTTC; cdr3_aa: CASTLLAYDEQYF
j_call: TRBJ2-7; d_call: -; clone_size: -; v_call: TRBV21-1; cdr3_nt: TGTGCCAGCAGCAAATGGCCGGCTGGCGGGAGGTGCGGCGAGCAGTACTTC; cdr3_aa: CASSKWPAGGRCGEQYF
j_call: TRBJ2-2; d_call: TRBD1; clone_size: -; v_call: TRBV11-3; cdr3_nt: TGTGCCAGCAGCCTCGGACAGGGAAGGGCCGGGGAGCTGTTTTTT; cdr3_aa: CASSLGQGRAGELFF
j_call: TRBJ2-7; d_call: -; clone_size: -; v_call: TRBV9; cdr3_nt: TGTGCCAGCAGCACCCCACCCCCTCGAGACGAGCAGTACTTC; cdr3_aa: CASSTPPPRDEQYF
j_call: TRBJ1-1; d_call: -; clone_size: -; v_call: TRBV13; cdr3_nt: TGTGCCAGCAGCTTAGGAGAAGGGGCCACTGAAGCTTTCTTT; cdr3_aa: CASSLGEGATEAFF
j_call: TRBJ2-1; d_call: TRBD2; clone_size: -; v_call: TRBV5-1; cdr3_nt: TGCGCCAGCAGCTTGACTAGCGGAGTCTACAATGAGCAGTTCTTC; cdr3_aa: CASSLTSGVYNEQFF
j_call: TRBJ2-7; d_call: TRBD1; clone_size: once; v_call: TRBV5-1; cdr3_nt: TGCGCCAGCAGCTTGGAGGGACAGGGCTACGAGCAGTACTTC; cdr3_aa: CASSLEGQGYEQYF
j_call: TRBJ2-1; d_call: TRBD2; clone_size: -; v_call: TRBV19; cdr3_nt: TGTGCCAGTAGTACCGAACTAGCGGGAGATAACAATGAGCAGTTCTTC; cdr3_aa: CASSTELAGDNNEQFF
j_call: TRBJ1-2; d_call: -; clone_size: -; v_call: TRBV2; cdr3_nt: TGTGCCAGCAGGGAGGGGAACTATGGCTACACCTTC; cdr3_aa: CASREGNYGYTF
j_call: TRBJ1-2; d_call: -; clone_size: -; v_call: TRBV24-1; cdr3_nt: TGTGCCACCAGTGACCCATCTCAGGGGAACTATGGCTACACCTTC; cdr3_aa: CATSDPSQGNYGYTF
j_call: TRBJ2-7; d_call: TRBD2; clone_size: -; v_call: TRBV7-2; cdr3_nt: TGTGCCAGCAGCTTAGATACTAGCGGGAGTTTCTACGAGCAGTACTTC; cdr3_aa: CASSLDTSGSFYEQYF
j_call: TRBJ2-6; d_call: -; clone_size: -; v_call: TRBV4-2; cdr3_nt: TGTGCCAGCAGCCAAGAAGTGCAGGGGTCCGGGGCCAACGTCCTGACTTTC; cdr3_aa: CASSQEVQGSGANVLTF
j_call: TRBJ1-1; d_call: TRBD1; clone_size: once; v_call: TRBV29-1; cdr3_nt: TGCAGCGTAGCAACGACAGGGAGCGGCACTGAAGCTTTCTTT; cdr3_aa: CSVATTGSGTEAFF
j_call: TRBJ2-2; d_call: -; clone_size: few; v_call: TRBV5-1; cdr3_nt: TGCGCCAGCAGCGAGAGGGATTCGGGTATCGGTGCCGGGGAGCTGTTTTTT; cdr3_aa: CASSERDSGIGAGELFF
j_call: TRBJ1-5; d_call: TRBD1; clone_size: -; v_call: TRBV7-9; cdr3_nt: TGTGCCAGCAGCTTAACGCCGCCGGGACAGGGACGGCAGCCCCAGCATTTT; cdr3_aa: CASSLTPPGQGRQPQHF
j_call: TRBJ2-7; d_call: TRBD2; clone_size: -; v_call: TRBV7-9; cdr3_nt: TGTGCCAGCAGCTTAGCAGGCGGGAGGTCCGCCGCCGAGCAGTACTTC; cdr3_aa: CASSLAGGRSAAEQYF
j_call: TRBJ1-4; d_call: -; clone_size: -; v_call: TRBV12-3/TRBV12-4; cdr3_nt: TGTGCCAGCAGTTTAGGGGGACTGCTAAAACTGTTTTTT; cdr3_aa: CASSLGGLLKLFF
j_call: TRBJ2-3; d_call: TRBD2; clone_size: -; v_call: TRBV11-3; cdr3_nt: TGTGCCAGCAGCTTAGCGGGGGGTGACACAGATACGCAGTATTTT; cdr3_aa: CASSLAGGDTDTQYF
j_call: TRBJ1-2; d_call: TRBD1; clone_size: once; v_call: TRBV9; cdr3_nt: TGTGCCAGCAGCGTAGGAGTGACAGGGGGCTATGGCTACACCTTC; cdr3_aa: CASSVGVTGGYGYTF
j_call: TRBJ2-4; d_call: -; clone_size: -; v_call: TRBV7-9; cdr3_nt: TGTGCCAGCAGCTTAGGAACGGGCAAAAACATTCAGTACTTC; cdr3_aa: CASSLGTGKNIQYF
j_call: TRBJ2-5; d_call: -; clone_size: -; v_call: TRBV7-9; cdr3_nt: TGTGCCAGCAGCTTACCCGGAGCGGAGACCCAGTACTTC; cdr3_aa: CASSLPGAETQYF
j_call: TRBJ1-1; d_call: -; clone_size: -; v_call: TRBV5-1; cdr3_nt: TGCGCCAGCAGCTTGGAGGGGGAAGTGAACACTGAAGCTTTCTTT; cdr3_aa: CASSLEGEVNTEAFF
j_call: TRBJ2-3; d_call: -; clone_size: -; v_call: TRBV7-2; cdr3_nt: TGTGCCAGCAGCTTTCAGGGAGATACGCAGTATTTT; cdr3_aa: CASSFQGDTQYF
j_call: TRBJ2-1; d_call: -; clone_size: -; v_call: TRBV6-6; cdr3_nt: TGTGCCAGCAGACAATCCTACAATGAGCAGTTCTTC; cdr3_aa: CASRQSYNEQFF
j_call: TRBJ1-4; d_call: -; clone_size: -; v_call: TRBV28; cdr3_nt: TGTGCCAGCAGCTTGCGGGGGAGAAACGAAAAACTGTTTTTT; cdr3_aa: CASSLRGRNEKLFF
j_call: TRBJ1-4; d_call: -; clone_size: -; v_call: TRBV6-5; cdr3_nt: TGTGCCAGCAGTTACTCGACCAGGGGAGAAAAACTGTTTTTT; cdr3_aa: CASSYSTRGEKLFF
j_call: TRBJ2-1; d_call: TRBD2; clone_size: many; v_call: TRBV19; cdr3_nt: TGTGCCAGTAGTATTTTGGCTAGCGGGGACCATGAGCAGTTCTTC; cdr3_aa: CASSILASGDHEQFF
j_call: TRBJ1-1; d_call: -; clone_size: many; v_call: TRBV4-1; cdr3_nt: TGCGCCAGCAGCCCGAGTAGGGGCATGAACACTGAAGCTTTCTTT; cdr3_aa: CASSPSRGMNTEAFF
j_call: TRBJ2-6; d_call: -; clone_size: -; v_call: TRBV7-2; cdr3_nt: TGTGCCAGCAGCTTAGTCAGATTCTCTGGGGCCAACGTCCTGACTTTC; cdr3_aa: CASSLVRFSGANVLTF
j_call: TRBJ1-2; d_call: TRBD1; clone_size: few; v_call: TRBV2; cdr3_nt: TGTGCCAGCAGGCCCGCGACAGGGGCGCAGGGCTACACCTTC; cdr3_aa: CASRPATGAQGYTF
j_call: TRBJ2-7; d_call: TRBD2; clone_size: -; v_call: TRBV6-6; cdr3_nt: TGTGCCAGTATAGCGGGAGGGCCTGGTAACGCGTACTTC; cdr3_aa: CASIAGGPGNAYF